Below, 3 T cell receptor beta chains from the same sample are listed, as sequenced in a study of blood T cell repertoires in COVID-19. Profiling relied on immunoSEQ multiplex PCR, and the TCRdb table lists in-frame clones only, not all of them. The profile shows some 290,000 clones, 86% of them singletons. The sample taken for sequencing was peripheral blood. The origin of the receptors is a woman under 40 with COVID-19, enrolled during active disease.

This clone appeared a single time. V and J are TRBV5-4 and TRBJ1-2, with no clear D. The V end lost 0 bases, the J end lost 6 bases, and 9 bases lay between the germline ends. In germline, CDR1 is SGHNT, CDR2 YYREEE (reference sequence). The CDR3 spans 13 residues. The CDR3 loop reads CASSLETPDGYTF. The CDR3 region has the DNA TGTGCCAGCAGCTTGGAAACCCCGGATGGCTACACCTTC.

J is TRBJ1-2 and V is TRBV18, with D perhaps matching TRBD1 (6 bases). Germline V gene sequence: CDR1 KGHSH, CDR2 LQKENI. This CDR3 has 16 amino acids. Trimming removed 2 bases from V and 4 bases from J, with 17 bases in between. The DNA of the CDR3 is TGTGCCAGCTCACCAGGGGTACCAGGGGCGGCCTATGGCTACACCTTC. Translation gives CASSPGVPGAAYGYTF.

The rearrangement links TRBV2 to TRBJ2-7; TRBD2 aligns across 13 bases. V shed 6 bases and J 2 bases; nucleotides not matched to a gene: 4. CDR1 SNHLY and CDR2 FYNNEI come from the germline V gene. This CDR3 comprises 15 residues. CDR3 nucleotides: TGTGCCAGCAGCCCGGGACTAGCGGGGCCCTACGAGCAGTACTTC. Amino acid sequence: CASSPGLAGPYEQYF.